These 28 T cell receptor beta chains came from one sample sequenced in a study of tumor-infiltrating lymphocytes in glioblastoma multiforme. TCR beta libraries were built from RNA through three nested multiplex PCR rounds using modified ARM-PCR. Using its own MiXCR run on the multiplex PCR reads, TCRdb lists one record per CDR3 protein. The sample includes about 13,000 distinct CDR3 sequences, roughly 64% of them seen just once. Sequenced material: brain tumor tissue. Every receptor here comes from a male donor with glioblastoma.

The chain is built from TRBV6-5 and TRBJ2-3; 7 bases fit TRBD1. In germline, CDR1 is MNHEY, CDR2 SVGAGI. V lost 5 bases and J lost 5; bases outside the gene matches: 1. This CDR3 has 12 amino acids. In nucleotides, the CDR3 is TGTGCCAGCAGTCGACAGGGAGATACGCAGTATTTT. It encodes CASSRQGDTQYF.

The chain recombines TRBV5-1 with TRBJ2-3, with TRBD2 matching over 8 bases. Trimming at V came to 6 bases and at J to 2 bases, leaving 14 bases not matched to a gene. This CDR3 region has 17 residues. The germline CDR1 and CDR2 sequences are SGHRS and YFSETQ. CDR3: CASNDNPVGRATDTQYF. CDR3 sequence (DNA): TGCGCCAGCAACGACAACCCGGTCGGGAGGGCCACAGATACGCAGTATTTT.

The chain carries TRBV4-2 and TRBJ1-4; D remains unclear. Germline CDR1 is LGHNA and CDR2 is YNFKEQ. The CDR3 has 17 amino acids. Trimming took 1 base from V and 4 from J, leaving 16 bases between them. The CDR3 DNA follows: TGTGCCAGCAGCCAAGTGGTCGTACCATATCTTAATGAAAAACTGTTTTTT. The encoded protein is CASSQVVVPYLNEKLFF.

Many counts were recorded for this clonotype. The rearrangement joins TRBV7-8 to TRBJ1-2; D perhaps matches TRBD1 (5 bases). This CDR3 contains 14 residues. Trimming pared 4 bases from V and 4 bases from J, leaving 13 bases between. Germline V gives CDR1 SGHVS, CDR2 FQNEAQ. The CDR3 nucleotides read TGTGCCAGCAGCTCCGAGACAGTTTCCTATGGCTACACCTTC. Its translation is CASSSETVSYGYTF.

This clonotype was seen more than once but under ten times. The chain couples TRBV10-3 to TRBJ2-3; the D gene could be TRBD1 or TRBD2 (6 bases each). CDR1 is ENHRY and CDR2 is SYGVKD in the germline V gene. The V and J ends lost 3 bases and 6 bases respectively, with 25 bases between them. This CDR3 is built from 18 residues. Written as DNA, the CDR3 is TGTGCCATCAGTGAACTCGGCGGAGGGGGAGATGTTCGGGATACGCAGTATTTT. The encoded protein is CAISELGGGGDVRDTQYF.

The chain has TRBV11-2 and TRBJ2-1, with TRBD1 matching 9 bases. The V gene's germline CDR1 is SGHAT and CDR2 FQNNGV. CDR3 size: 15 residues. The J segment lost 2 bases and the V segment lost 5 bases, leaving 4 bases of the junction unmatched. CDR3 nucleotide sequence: TGTGCCAGCAGCACACAGGGGGCCGCCTACAATGAGCAGTTCTTC. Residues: CASSTQGAAYNEQFF.

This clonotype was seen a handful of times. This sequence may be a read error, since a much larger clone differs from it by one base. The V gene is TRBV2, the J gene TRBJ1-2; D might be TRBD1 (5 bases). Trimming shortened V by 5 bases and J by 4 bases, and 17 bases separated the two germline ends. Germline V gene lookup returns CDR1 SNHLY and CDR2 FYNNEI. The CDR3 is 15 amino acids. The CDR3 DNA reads TGTGCCAGCAGTATATCTAAGGGGCCGGGCTATGGCTACACCTTC. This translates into CASSISKGPGYGYTF.

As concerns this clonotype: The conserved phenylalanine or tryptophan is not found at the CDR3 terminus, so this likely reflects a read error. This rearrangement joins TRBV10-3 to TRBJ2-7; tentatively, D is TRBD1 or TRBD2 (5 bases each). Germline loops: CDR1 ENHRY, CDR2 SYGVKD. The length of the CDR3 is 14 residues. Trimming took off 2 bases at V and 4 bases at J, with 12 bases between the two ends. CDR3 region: CAISERAGGYEQYI. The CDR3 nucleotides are TGTGCCATCAGTGAGAGGGCTGGGGGTTACGAGCAGTACATC.

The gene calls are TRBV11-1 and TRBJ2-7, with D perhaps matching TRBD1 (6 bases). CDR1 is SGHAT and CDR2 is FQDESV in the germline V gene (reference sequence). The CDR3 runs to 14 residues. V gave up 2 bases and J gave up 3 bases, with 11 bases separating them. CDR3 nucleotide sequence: TGTGCCAGCAGCTTATCAGGGGCCGACTACGAGCAGTACTTC. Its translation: CASSLSGADYEQYF.

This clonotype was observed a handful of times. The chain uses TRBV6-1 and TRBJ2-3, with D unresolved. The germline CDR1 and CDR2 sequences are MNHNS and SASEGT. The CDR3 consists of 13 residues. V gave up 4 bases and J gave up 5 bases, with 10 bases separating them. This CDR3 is CASSVDWGDTQYF. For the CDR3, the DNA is TGTGCCAGCAGTGTCGACTGGGGAGATACGCAGTATTTT.

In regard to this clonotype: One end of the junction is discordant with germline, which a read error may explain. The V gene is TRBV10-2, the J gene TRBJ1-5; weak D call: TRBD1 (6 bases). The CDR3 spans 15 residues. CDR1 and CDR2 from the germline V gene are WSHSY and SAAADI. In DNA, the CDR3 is TGCGTCAGCAGACCCTTGGCGACAGGAGGTCAGCCCCAGCATTTT. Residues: CVSRPLATGGQPQHF.

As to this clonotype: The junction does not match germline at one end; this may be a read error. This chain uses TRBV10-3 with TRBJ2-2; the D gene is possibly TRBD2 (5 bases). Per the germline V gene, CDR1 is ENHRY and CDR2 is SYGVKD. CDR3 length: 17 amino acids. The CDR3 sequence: CAISSEKREANTGELSF. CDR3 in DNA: TGTGCCATCAGTTCCGAAAAAAGGGAAGCGAACACCGGGGAGCTGTCTTTT.

CDR3 nucleotide sequence: TGTGCCAGCAGCTTAGAATTGTGGGGGGGCTACAATGAGCAGTTCTTC. Encoded protein: CASSLELWGGYNEQFF. The V and J genes are TRBV11-2 and TRBJ2-1, with 7 bases identical to TRBD2. Germline lookup yields CDR1 SGHAT and CDR2 FQNNGV. J was trimmed by 3 bases and V by 0 bases; bases with no gene match: 5. This CDR3 has 16 amino acids.

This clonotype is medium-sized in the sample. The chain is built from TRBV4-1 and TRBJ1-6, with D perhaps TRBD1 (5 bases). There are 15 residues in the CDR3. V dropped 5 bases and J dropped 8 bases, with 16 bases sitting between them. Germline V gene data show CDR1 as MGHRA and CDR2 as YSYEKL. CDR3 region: CASSSKQIRDSPLHF. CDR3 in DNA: TGCGCCAGCAGCTCGAAGCAGATCAGGGATTCACCCCTCCACTTT.

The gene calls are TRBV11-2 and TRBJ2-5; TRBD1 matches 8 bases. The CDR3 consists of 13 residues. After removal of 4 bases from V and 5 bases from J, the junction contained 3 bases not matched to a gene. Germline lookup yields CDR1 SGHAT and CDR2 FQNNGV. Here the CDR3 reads CASSWTGSETQYF. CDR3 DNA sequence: TGTGCCAGCAGCTGGACAGGGTCCGAGACCCAGTACTTC.

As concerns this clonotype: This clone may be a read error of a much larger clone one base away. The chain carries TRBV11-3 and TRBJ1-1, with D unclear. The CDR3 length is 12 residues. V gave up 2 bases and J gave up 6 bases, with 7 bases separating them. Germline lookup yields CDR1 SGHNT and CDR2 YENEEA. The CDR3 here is CASSLYGAEAFF. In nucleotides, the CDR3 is TGTGCCAGCAGCTTATATGGTGCTGAAGCTTTCTTT.

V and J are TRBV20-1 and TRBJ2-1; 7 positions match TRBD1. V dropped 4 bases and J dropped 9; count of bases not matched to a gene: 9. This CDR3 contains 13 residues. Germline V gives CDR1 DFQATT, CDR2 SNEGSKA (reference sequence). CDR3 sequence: CSAIRQGLGEQFF. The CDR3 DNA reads TGCAGTGCTATAAGACAGGGTCTCGGTGAGCAGTTCTTC.

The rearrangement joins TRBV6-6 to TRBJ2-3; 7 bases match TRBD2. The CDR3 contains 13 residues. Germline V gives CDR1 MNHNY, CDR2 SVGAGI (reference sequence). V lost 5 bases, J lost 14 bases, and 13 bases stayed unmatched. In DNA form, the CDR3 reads TGTGCCAGCAGTAACCCGTCCGGGACTAAGCTGTATTTT. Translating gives CASSNPSGTKLYF.

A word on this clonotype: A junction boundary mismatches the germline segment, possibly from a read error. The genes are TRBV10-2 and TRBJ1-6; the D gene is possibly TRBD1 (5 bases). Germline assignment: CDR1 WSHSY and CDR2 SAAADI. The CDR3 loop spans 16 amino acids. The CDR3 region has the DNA TGCGCCAGCTGTGATTGGGGGAGCTCCTATAATTCACCCCTCCACTTT. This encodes CASCDWGSSYNSPLHF.

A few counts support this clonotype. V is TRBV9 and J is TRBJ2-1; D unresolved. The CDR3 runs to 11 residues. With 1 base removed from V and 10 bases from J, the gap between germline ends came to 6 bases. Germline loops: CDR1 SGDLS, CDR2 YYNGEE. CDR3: CASSVSAEQFF. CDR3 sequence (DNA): TGTGCCAGCAGCGTATCCGCGGAGCAGTTCTTC.

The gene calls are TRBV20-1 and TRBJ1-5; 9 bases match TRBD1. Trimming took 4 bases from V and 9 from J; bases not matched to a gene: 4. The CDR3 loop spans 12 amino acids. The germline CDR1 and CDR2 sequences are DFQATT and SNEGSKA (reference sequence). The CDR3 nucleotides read TGCAGTGCTAACAGGGGGCGCGGGCCCCAGCATTTT. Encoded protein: CSANRGRGPQHF.

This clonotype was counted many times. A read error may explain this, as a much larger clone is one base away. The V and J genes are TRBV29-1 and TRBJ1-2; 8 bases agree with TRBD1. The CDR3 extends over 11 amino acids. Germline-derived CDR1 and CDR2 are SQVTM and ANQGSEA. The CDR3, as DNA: TGCAGGGCGGACAGGGTCTATGGCTACACCTTC. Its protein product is CRADRVYGYTF.

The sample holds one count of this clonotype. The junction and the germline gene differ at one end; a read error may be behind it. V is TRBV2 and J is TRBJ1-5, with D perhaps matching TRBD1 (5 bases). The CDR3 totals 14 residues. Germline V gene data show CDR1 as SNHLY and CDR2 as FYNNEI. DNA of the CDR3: TGTGCCAGCAGTGAAGCTAGGGGCAATCAACCCCGGCATTTT. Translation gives CASSEARGNQPRHF. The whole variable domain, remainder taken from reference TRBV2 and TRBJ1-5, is EPEVTQTPSHQVTQMGQEVILRCVPISNHLYFYWYRQILGQKVEFLVSFYNNEISEKSEIFDDQFSVERPDGSNFTLKIRSTKLEDSAMYFCASSEARGNQPRHFGDGTRLSIL.

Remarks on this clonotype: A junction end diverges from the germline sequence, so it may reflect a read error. The CDR3 coding sequence is TGTGCCATCAGTTACCCGGGAGGGGATGAGCAGTTCTTC. Protein: CAISYPGGDEQFF. This chain uses TRBV6-5 with TRBJ2-1, with 8 bases identical to TRBD2. This CDR3 spans 13 amino acids. Germline-derived CDR1 and CDR2 are MNHEY and SVGAGI.

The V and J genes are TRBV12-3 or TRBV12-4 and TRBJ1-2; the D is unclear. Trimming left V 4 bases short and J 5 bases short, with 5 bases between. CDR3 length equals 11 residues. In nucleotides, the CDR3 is TGTGCCAGCAGTTCCCTATATGGCTACACCTTC. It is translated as CASSSLYGYTF.

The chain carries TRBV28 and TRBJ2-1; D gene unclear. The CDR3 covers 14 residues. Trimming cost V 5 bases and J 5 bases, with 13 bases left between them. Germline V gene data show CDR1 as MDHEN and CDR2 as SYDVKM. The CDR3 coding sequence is TGTGCCAGCAGTCCCTCCTTTACTCACAATGAGCAGTTCTTC. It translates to CASSPSFTHNEQFF.

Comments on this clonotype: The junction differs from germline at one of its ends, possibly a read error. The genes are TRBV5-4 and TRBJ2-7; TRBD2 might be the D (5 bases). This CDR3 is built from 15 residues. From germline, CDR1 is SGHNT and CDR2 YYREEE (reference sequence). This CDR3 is CASSSLGSRSYEQYF. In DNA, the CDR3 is TGCGCCAGCAGCTCGCTGGGGAGTCGCTCCTACGAGCAGTACTTC. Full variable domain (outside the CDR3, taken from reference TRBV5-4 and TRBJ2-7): ETGVTQSPTHLIKTRGQQVTLRCSSQSGHNTVSWYQQALGQGPQFIFQYYREEENGRGNFPPRFSGLQFPNYSSELNVNALELDDSALYLCASSSLGSRSYEQYFGPGTRLTVT.

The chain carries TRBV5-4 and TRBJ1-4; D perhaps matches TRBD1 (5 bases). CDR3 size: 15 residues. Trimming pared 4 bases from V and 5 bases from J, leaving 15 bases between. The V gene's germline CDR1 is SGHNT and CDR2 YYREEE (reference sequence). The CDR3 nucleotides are TGTGCCAGCAGCACCTCCTCGGGGGTGAATGAAAAACTGTTTTTT. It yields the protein CASSTSSGVNEKLFF.